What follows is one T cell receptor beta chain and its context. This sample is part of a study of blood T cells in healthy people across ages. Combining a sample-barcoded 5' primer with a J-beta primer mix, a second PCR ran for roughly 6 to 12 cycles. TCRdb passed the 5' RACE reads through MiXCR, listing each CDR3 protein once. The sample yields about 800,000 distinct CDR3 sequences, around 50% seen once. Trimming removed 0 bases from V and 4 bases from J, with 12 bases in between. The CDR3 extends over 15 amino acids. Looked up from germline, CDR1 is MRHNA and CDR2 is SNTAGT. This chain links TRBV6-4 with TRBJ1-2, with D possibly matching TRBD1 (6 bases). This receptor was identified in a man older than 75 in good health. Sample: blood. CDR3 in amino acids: CASSDSKAGVYGYTF. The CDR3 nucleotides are TGTGCCAGCAGTGACTCGAAGGCAGGGGTCTATGGCTACACCTTC.